Included here is one TCR beta chain sequence, with context. What it recognizes is unknown. V trimming: 3 bases; J trimming: 5 bases; junction bases outside the gene matches: 2. The CDR3 loop spans 12 amino acids. Germline values: CDR1 SQVTM, CDR2 ANQGSEA. Data came from immunoSEQ multiplex PCR; TCRdb stores just in-frame clones and leaves some out. The sample consists of about a million clones, approximately 75% of them appearing once. The sample originates from a study of shared clonotypes between healthy human individuals. Study-wide results and limits: Memory subsets generally showed smaller estimated richness than naive subsets did.

The sample was memory CD4+ T cells from PBMCs. Subset of the sample: CD45RA-negative fraction. The J gene is TRBJ2-5, the V gene TRBV29-1, with TRBD1 matching 8 bases. The source of this sequence is a man in his late teens or twenties in good health. Some clones in this sample may be carry-over from other donors' samples. The CDR3, as DNA: TGCAGCGTTGACCGACAGGGGGAGACCCAGTACTTC. Translated: CSVDRQGETQYF.